Shown below are 8 T cell receptor beta chains from a single sample sequenced in a study of shared clonotypes between healthy human individuals. Assay used: immunoSEQ multiplex PCR; TCRdb lists only in-frame clones, some missing. This sample yields 2,500,000 or so clones, of which around nine tenths are seen a single time; over 0.12% belongs to the top ten. The sample taken for sequencing was naive CD4+ T cells sorted from blood. The subset denotes: CD45RA+ positively selected. These receptors came from a man younger than 30 in good health.

The chain carries TRBV28 and TRBJ1-1; D not resolved. Deletions cut 2 bases from V and 1 base from J, with 8 bases between. Germline V lookup: CDR1 MDHEN, CDR2 SYDVKM. CDR3 length: 14 residues. The CDR3 region is CASSLGQRNTEAFF. The DNA for the CDR3 is TGTGCCAGCAGTTTAGGCCAGAGGAACACTGAAGCTTTCTTT.

The chain combines TRBV14 with TRBJ2-5; 11 bases map to TRBD1. Germline assignment: CDR1 SGHDN and CDR2 FVKESK. The ends lost 4 bases at V and 4 bases at J; junction bases unmatched: 5. CDR3 length: 15 residues. The CDR3 loop is CASSLRTGGRETQYF. In nucleotides, the CDR3 is TGTGCCAGCAGCCTTAGGACAGGGGGCCGAGAGACCCAGTACTTC.

V gene TRBV5-1 combines with J gene TRBJ2-7, with D perhaps TRBD1 (6 bases). CDR3 length: 16 amino acids. Germline loops: CDR1 SGHRS, CDR2 YFSETQ. Trimming left V 0 bases short and J 2 bases short, with 15 bases between. Here the CDR3 DNA reads TGCGCCAGCAGCTTGGCCGGTACAGGGATGGCCTACGAGCAGTACTTC. Protein: CASSLAGTGMAYEQYF.

The chain recombines TRBV28 with TRBJ2-2; D gene ambiguous. V was shortened by 8 bases and J by 4 bases, with 8 bases between the two germline ends. The CDR3 is made up of 12 amino acids. Germline V CDR1 and CDR2: MDHEN, SYDVKM. The CDR3 DNA reads TGTGCCAGCTCCTGGGTCACCGGGGAGCTGTTTTTT. Translation gives CASSWVTGELFF.

This chain uses TRBV18 with TRBJ2-5; no reliable D call. Trimming cost V 0 bases and J 1 base, with 12 bases left between them. Per the germline V gene, CDR1 is KGHSH and CDR2 is LQKENI. The CDR3 length is 16 residues. In nucleotides, the CDR3 is TGTGCCAGCTCACCACCGGTTGATGGCTTCCAAGAGACCCAGTACTTC. It specifies CASSPPVDGFQETQYF.

This clone was detected only once. The chain recombines TRBV27 with TRBJ1-4, with a tentative D call TRBD1 (5 bases). Trimming shortened V by 6 bases and J by 7 bases, and 12 bases separated the two germline ends. Germline CDR1 and CDR2: MNHEY and SMNVEV (reference sequence). This CDR3 is 13 amino acids long. This chain's CDR3 is CASSPGRIEKLFF. CDR3 nucleotides: TGTGCCAGCAGCCCGGGACGAATTGAAAAACTGTTTTTT. Together with reference TRBV27 and TRBJ1-4, the CDR3 gives the full variable domain: EAQVTQNPRYLITVTGKKLTVTCSQNMNHEYMSWYRQDPGLGLRQIYYSMNVEVTDKGDVPEGYKVSRKEKRNFPLILESPSPNQTSLYFCASSPGRIEKLFFGSGTQLSVL.

V gene TRBV7-2 combines with J gene TRBJ1-3; D gene unclear. Germline CDR1 is SGHTA and CDR2 is FQGNSA. V lost 2 bases and J 4 bases, leaving 6 bases between the germline ends. CDR3 length: 13 amino acids. The CDR3 coding sequence is TGTGCCAGCAGCTTAAACCCCGGAAACACCATATATTTT. Translating it yields CASSLNPGNTIYF.

J is TRBJ2-5 and V is TRBV5-4; D gene ambiguous. The CDR3 sequence is 14 residues long. The ends were cut back, 4 bases at V and 4 bases at J, with 14 bases in the middle. Per the germline V gene, CDR1 is SGHNT and CDR2 is YYREEE (reference sequence). The CDR3 region is CASSGMLLGETQYF. The CDR3 DNA sequence: TGTGCCAGCAGCGGTATGCTACTCGGAGAGACCCAGTACTTC.